Listed below are T cell receptor beta chains from one sample, sequenced in a study of T cell clones after liver transplantation. The table came from immunoSEQ multiplex PCR; TCRdb's copy has only in-frame clones and leaves some out. Among around 71,000 clones, about four fifths were seen once, and the ten largest hold about 0.79%. The input for sequencing was CD4+ T cells from blood, taken 12 months after liver transplant. These receptors were obtained from a human patient who received a liver transplant. Certain T cells may be donor cells from the graft. Both conserved end residues are part of each CDR3. Each record gives: clone size, J gene, V gene, D gene, CDR3 DNA, CDR3 protein. D genes are given only for firm matches. Clone size is given for some rows only: seen once, a few or many times, or a class if the clone is expanded.

size: -; J: TRBJ2-2; V: TRBV14; D: -; DNA: TGTGCCAGCAGCCCTACTAGAGTAGAGAACACCGGGGAGCTGTTTTTT; CDR3: CASSPTRVENTGELFF
size: once; J: TRBJ2-2; V: TRBV28; D: -; DNA: TGTGCCAGCAGTTACGGCGGGGAGAACACCGGGGAGCTGTTTTTT; CDR3: CASSYGGENTGELFF
size: -; J: TRBJ1-2; V: TRBV2; D: -; DNA: TGTGCCAGCAGTGTTTGGGTTGGGGAAGTCTATGGCTACACCTTC; CDR3: CASSVWVGEVYGYTF
size: once; J: TRBJ2-7; V: TRBV19; D: -; DNA: TGTGCCAGTAGTTGGGCGAACGAGCAGTACTTC; CDR3: CASSWANEQYF
size: -; J: TRBJ2-6; V: TRBV5-1; D: -; DNA: TGCGCCAGCAGCCCAAGACGGGGCAGTGGGGCCAACGTCCTGACTTTC; CDR3: CASSPRRGSGANVLTF
size: -; J: TRBJ1-2; V: TRBV18; D: -; DNA: TGTGCCAGCTCACCAGTCGCCAATCCCAGCGGGGGAAACTATGGCTACACCTTC; CDR3: CASSPVANPSGGNYGYTF
size: -; J: TRBJ1-2; V: TRBV28; D: -; DNA: TGTGCCAGCAGTACCGGGCAGGGCTTAGTCTATGGCTACACCTTC; CDR3: CASSTGQGLVYGYTF
size: few; J: TRBJ1-1; V: TRBV21-1; D: -; DNA: TGTGCCAGCAGCAAGGGGGGACCCGTGGGGGAAGCTTTCTTT; CDR3: CASSKGGPVGEAFF
size: -; J: TRBJ2-2; V: TRBV5-1; D: -; DNA: TGCGCCAGCAGCTTGGCCTCCGATCCCCGCGCCGGGGAGCTGTTTTTT; CDR3: CASSLASDPRAGELFF
size: -; J: TRBJ1-5; V: TRBV6-6; D: TRBD1; DNA: TGTGCCAGCAGCCCCCAGACAGGGGGCATGTCTTCCCAGCATTTT; CDR3: CASSPQTGGMSSQHF